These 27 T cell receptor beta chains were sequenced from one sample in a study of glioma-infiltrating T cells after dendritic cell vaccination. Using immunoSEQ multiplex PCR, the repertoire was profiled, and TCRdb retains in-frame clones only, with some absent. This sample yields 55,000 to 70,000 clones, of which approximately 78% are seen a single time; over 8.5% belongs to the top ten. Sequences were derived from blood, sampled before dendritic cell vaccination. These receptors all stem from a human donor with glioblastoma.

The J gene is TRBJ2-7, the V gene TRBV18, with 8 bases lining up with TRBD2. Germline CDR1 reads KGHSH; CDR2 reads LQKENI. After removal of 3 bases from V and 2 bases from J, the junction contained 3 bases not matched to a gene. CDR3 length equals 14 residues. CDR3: CASSPGGAAYEQYF. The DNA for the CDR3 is TGTGCCAGCTCACCCGGGGGGGCCGCCTACGAGCAGTACTTC. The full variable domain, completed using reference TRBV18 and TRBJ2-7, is NAGVMQNPRHLVRRRGQEARLRCSPMKGHSHVYWYRQLPEEGLKFMVYLQKENIIDESGMPKERFSAEFPKEGPSILRIQQVVRGDSAAYFCASSPGGAAYEQYFGPGTRLTVT.

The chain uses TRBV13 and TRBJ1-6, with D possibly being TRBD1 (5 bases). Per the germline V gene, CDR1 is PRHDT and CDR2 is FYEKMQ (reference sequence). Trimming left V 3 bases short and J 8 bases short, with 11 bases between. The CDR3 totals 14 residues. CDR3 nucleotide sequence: TGTGCCAGCAGCTTCCGGGGGGAAGATTCACCCCTCCACTTT. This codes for CASSFRGEDSPLHF.

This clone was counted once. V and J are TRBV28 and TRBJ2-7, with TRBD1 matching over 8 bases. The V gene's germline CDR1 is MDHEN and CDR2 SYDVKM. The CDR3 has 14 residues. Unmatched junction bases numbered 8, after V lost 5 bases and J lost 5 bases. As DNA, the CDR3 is TGTGCCAGCAGTAGGACAGGGTCGTGGAACGAGCAGTACTTC. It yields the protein CASSRTGSWNEQYF.

The chain's CDR3 is CASRTGQRTVFF. As DNA, the CDR3 is TGTGCCAGCAGGACGGGACAGAGGACCGTATTTTTT. This chain links TRBV28 with TRBJ1-4; 7 bases are shared with TRBD1. Germline CDR1 is MDHEN and CDR2 is SYDVKM. CDR3 size: 12 residues. The ends lost 6 bases at V and 17 bases at J; junction bases unmatched: 12.

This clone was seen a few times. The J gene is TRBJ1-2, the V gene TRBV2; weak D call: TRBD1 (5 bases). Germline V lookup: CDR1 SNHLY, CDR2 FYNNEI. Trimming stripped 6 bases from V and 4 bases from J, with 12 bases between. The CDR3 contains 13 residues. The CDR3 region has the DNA TGTGCCAGCAGCAGGGCTGAGAGCTATGGCTACACCTTC. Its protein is CASSRAESYGYTF.

CDR3 in DNA: TGTGCCAGCAGCTTTTGGGGGCAGGTAGATACGCAGTATTTT. It encodes CASSFWGQVDTQYF. The chain links TRBV7-8 to TRBJ2-3; a possible D gene is TRBD1 (6 bases). The germline gives CDR1 SGHVS, CDR2 FQNEAQ. V lost 3 bases, J lost 5 bases, and 12 bases lay in between. The CDR3 is 14 residues long.

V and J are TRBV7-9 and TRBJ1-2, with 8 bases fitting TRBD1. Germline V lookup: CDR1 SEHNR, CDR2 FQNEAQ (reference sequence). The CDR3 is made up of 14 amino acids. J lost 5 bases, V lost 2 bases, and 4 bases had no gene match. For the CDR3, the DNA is TGTGCCAGCAGCTTAATTGACAGGGGTTATGGCTACACCTTC. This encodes CASSLIDRGYGYTF.

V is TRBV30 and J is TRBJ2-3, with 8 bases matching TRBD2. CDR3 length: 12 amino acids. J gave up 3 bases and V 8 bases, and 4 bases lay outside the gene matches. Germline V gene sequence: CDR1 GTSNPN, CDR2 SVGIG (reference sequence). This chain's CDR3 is CAGGLGTDTQYF. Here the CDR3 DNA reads TGTGCCGGGGGACTAGGGACAGATACGCAGTATTTT.

CDR3: CASSPGGAWEQFF. The CDR3, as DNA: TGTGCCAGCAGTCCCGGGGGGGCTTGGGAGCAGTTCTTC. The chain recombines TRBV28 with TRBJ2-1, with 8 bases lining up with TRBD2. J lost 10 bases, V lost 5 bases, and 7 bases had no gene match. CDR1 is MDHEN, CDR2 SYDVKM, per germline. CDR3 length: 13 residues.

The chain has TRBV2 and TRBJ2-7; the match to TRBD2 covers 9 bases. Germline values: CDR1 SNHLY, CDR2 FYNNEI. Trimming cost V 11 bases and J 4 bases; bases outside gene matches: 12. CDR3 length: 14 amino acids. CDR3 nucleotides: TGTGCCGGGAAAGTCGGGCTAGCGGGGTACGAGCAGTACTTC. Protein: CAGKVGLAGYEQYF.

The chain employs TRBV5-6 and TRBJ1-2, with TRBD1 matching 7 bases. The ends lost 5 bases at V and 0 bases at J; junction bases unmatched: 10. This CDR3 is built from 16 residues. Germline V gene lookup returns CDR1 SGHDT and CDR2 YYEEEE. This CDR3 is CASSSGGPNSNYGYTF. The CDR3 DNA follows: TGTGCCAGCAGTTCAGGGGGGCCGAACTCTAACTATGGCTACACCTTC.

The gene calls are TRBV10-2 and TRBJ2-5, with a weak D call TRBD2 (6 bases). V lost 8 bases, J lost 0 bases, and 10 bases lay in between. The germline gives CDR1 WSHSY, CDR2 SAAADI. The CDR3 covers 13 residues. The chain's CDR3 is CASAGGYQETQYF. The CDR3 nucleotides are TGCGCCAGCGCCGGAGGGTACCAAGAGACCCAGTACTTC.

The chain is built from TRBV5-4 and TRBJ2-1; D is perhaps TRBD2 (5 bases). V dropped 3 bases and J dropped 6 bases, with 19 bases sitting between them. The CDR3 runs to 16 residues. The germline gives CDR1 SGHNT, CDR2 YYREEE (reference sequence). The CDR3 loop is CASSSDSTLPSNEQFF. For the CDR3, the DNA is TGTGCCAGCAGCTCGGACTCCACCCTGCCCTCCAATGAGCAGTTCTTC.

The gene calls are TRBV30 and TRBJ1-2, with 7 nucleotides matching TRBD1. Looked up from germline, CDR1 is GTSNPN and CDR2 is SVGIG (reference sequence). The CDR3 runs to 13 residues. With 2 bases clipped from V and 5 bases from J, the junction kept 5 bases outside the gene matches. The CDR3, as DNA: TGTGCCTGGAGTCCCCAGGGGGGATATGGCTACACCTTC. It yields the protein CAWSPQGGYGYTF.

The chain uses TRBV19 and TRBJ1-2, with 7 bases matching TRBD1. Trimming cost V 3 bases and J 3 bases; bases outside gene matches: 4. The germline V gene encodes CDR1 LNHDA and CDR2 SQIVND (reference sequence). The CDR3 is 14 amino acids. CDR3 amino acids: CASSINRGHYGYTF. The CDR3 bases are TGTGCCAGTAGTATTAACAGGGGACACTATGGCTACACCTTC.

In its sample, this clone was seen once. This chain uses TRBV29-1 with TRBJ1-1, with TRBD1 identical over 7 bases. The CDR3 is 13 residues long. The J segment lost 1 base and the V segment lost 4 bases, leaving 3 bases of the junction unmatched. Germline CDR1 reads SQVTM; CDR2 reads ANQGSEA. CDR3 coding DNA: TGCAGCGTTGGACAGGGCCAGAACACTGAAGCTTTCTTT. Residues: CSVGQGQNTEAFF.

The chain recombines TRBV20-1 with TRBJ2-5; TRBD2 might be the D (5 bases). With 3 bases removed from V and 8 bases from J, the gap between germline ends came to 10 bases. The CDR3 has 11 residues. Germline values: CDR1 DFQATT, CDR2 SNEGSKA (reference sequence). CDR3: CSARIGSTQYF. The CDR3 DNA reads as TGCAGTGCTAGGATTGGGAGTACCCAGTACTTC.

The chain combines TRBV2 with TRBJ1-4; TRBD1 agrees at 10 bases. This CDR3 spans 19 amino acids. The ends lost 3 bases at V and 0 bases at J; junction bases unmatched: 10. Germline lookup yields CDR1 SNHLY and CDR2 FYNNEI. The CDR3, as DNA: TGTGCCAGCAGTGACTCCGGACAGGGGGTCATTGCAACTAATGAAAAACTGTTTTTT. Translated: CASSDSGQGVIATNEKLFF.

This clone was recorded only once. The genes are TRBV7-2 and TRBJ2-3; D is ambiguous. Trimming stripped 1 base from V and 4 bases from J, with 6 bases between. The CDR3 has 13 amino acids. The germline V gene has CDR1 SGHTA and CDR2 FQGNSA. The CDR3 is CASSLGSPDTQYF. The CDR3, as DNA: TGTGCCAGCAGCTTAGGTAGCCCAGATACGCAGTATTTT.

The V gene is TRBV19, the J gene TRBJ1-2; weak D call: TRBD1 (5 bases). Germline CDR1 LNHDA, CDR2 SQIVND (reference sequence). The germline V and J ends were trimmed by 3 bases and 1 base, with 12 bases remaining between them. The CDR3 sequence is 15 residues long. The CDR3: CASSIMTANNYGYTF. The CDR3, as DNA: TGTGCCAGTAGTATTATGACAGCTAATAACTATGGCTACACCTTC.

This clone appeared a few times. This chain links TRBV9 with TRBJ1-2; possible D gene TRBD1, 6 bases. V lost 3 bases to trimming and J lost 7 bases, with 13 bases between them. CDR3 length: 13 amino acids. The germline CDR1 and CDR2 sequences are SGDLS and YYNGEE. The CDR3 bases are TGTGCCAGCAGCGGGGACACGGGCTCTGGCTACACCTTC. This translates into CASSGDTGSGYTF. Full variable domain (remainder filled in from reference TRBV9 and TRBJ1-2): DSGVTQTPKHLITATGQRVTLRCSPRSGDLSVYWYQQSLDQGLQFLIQYYNGEERAKGNILERFSAQQFPDLHSELNLSSLELGDSALYFCASSGDTGSGYTFGSGTRLTVV.

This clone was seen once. For the CDR3, the DNA is TGCAGCGTTGGAGATGTAGCGGGGGGAGGCAGAGATACGCAGTATTTT. It is translated as CSVGDVAGGGRDTQYF. The chain joins TRBV29-1 to TRBJ2-3, with 10 bases aligning to TRBD2. This CDR3 region has 16 residues. Germline values: CDR1 SQVTM, CDR2 ANQGSEA. J gave up 5 bases and V 4 bases, and 12 bases lay outside the gene matches.

DNA for the CDR3: TGTGCCAGTAGTATTTGGGGGGACAGGAGGTCAATCGACGAGCAGTACTTC. It yields the protein CASSIWGDRRSIDEQYF. The chain couples TRBV19 to TRBJ2-7, with 8 bases matching TRBD1. V shed 3 bases and J 5 bases; nucleotides not matched to a gene: 15. CDR3 length: 17 residues. The germline CDR1 and CDR2 sequences are LNHDA and SQIVND (reference sequence).

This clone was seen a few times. CDR3 in amino acids: CAMESGQNTGELFF. Here the CDR3 DNA reads TGTGCCATGGAATCGGGACAGAACACCGGGGAGCTGTTTTTT. The chain combines TRBV10-3 with TRBJ2-2; D perhaps matches TRBD1 (6 bases). Deletions cut 9 bases from V and 1 base from J, with 12 bases between. The CDR3 consists of 14 residues. Per the germline V gene, CDR1 is ENHRY and CDR2 is SYGVKD.

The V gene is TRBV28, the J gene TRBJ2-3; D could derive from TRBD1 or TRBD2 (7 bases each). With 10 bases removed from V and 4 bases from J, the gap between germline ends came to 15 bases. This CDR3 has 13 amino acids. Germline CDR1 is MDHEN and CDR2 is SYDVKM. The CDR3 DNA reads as TGTGCCACCAGGGGGGGATCCCCAGATACGCAGTATTTT. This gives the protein CATRGGSPDTQYF.

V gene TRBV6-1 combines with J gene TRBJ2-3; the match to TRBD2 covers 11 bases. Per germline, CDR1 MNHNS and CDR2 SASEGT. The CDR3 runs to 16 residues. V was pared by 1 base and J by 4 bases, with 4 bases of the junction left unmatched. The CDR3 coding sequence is TGTGCCAGCAGTGAAGGGCTAGCGGGGGGCCCAGATACGCAGTATTTT. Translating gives CASSEGLAGGPDTQYF.

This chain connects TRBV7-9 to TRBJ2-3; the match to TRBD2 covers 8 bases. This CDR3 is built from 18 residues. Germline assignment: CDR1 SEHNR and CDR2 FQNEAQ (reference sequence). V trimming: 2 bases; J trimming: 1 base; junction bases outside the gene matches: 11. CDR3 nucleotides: TGTGCCAGCAGCTTATGGGGAGTCCGGGGGGGCCGCACAGATACGCAGTATTTT. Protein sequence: CASSLWGVRGGRTDTQYF.